This TCR beta chain was identified in a study of cytomegalovirus exposure and HLA in healthy donors. Study results and caveats: Later on, analysis showed that most CMV-associated TCR beta chains appeared to be HLA-restricted. Researchers reported in a later analysis that a missense DCLRE1C variant was tied to TCR beta V- and J-gene trimming. HLA alleles showed associations with fewer than 20,000 TCR beta sequences in a later analysis, at a 0.05 false discovery rate. Most subjects had HLA-A and HLA-B alleles reportedly predicted accurately by TCR beta sequences.

Details on this clone: Its matching antigen is unknown. Its ends do not fully match the called genes, so a read error is possible.

Primers for the PCR totalled 60 Vbeta and 13 Jbeta. Only in-frame clones appear in the TCRdb table, and some are missing; sequencing was by immunoSEQ multiplex PCR. The sample shows 90,000 to 150,000 clones, over 75% of them seen only once. The germline gives CDR1 SGHDT, CDR2 YYEEEE. The CDR3 consists of 15 residues. V usage is TRBV5-6 and J usage is TRBJ2-6; 7 bases agree with TRBD1. This receptor was identified in a man younger than 35 in good health and CMV-seropositive. The source material was PBMCs. The CDR3 sequence: CASSYGTAGANGLTF. Written as DNA, the CDR3 is TGTGCCAGCAGCTATGGGACAGCTGGGGCCAACGGCCTGACTTTC.